A single sample gave rise to the 19 T cell receptor beta chains below, sequenced in a study of T-cell reconstitution after alpha-beta-depleted transplantation in children (dated by TCRdb to 2015 to 2016). Libraries were made using PCR. The instrument given in TCRdb is Illumina HiSeq 2500. TCR libraries were prepared with molecular barcoding, using unique molecular identifiers to normalize TCRbeta repertoire quantification. In-frame beta chains were kept once TCRdb had trimmed the public reads at Q25 with fastp and called clones with MiXCR. One record per CDR3 amino acid sequence lists the most common genes and DNA. The sample records 350,000 to 450,000 distinct CDR3 sequences, 20% of which are singletons. The ten biggest clones cover less than 4.5% of the sample. Source: PBMCs from the stem cell graft donor, taken from the stem cell graft. All receptors derive from a human donor who donated a stem cell graft to a child with acute myeloid leukemia.

Concerning this clonotype itself: A single base separates this from a much larger clone, so it may be a read error. This sequence joins TRBV7-2 and TRBJ2-1; 8 bases fit TRBD2. This CDR3 is 14 amino acids long. Germline V gene lookup returns CDR1 SGHTA and CDR2 FQGNSA. V dropped 6 bases and J dropped 0; count of bases not matched to a gene: 1. For the CDR3, the DNA is TGTGCCAGCAGGACTAGCGCCTCCTACAATGAGCAGTTCTTC. Translation: CASRTSASYNEQFF.

This CDR3 is CASSPVNRFYEQYF. The CDR3 coding sequence is TGTGCCAGCAGCCCAGTGAACCGGTTCTACGAGCAGTACTTC. V usage is TRBV27 and J usage is TRBJ2-7; D unresolved. V lost 6 bases, J lost 3 bases, and 15 bases lay in between. Per germline, CDR1 MNHEY and CDR2 SMNVEV (reference sequence). The CDR3 extends over 14 amino acids.

The V gene is TRBV28, the J gene TRBJ1-2, with D possibly matching TRBD1 (5 bases). V lost 3 bases and J lost 3, with 11 bases in between. The CDR3 is 14 residues long. Germline V CDR1 and CDR2: MDHEN, SYDVKM. The CDR3 loop reads CASSFNGGDYGYTF. CDR3 sequence (DNA): TGTGCCAGCAGTTTCAACGGAGGGGACTATGGCTACACCTTC.

This clonotype was detected ten times or more. The chain combines TRBV20-1 with TRBJ2-7, with D perhaps TRBD1 (5 bases). V lost 2 bases to trimming and J lost 0 bases, with 8 bases between them. The CDR3 length is 13 residues. Germline CDR1 reads DFQATT; CDR2 reads SNEGSKA (reference sequence). The CDR3 loop reads CSARQGTSYEQYF. CDR3 DNA sequence: TGCAGTGCTAGACAGGGCACCTCCTACGAGCAGTACTTC.

This clonotype has a handful of counts. The chain couples TRBV11-2 to TRBJ1-1; D uncertain. CDR3 size: 12 residues. In germline, CDR1 is SGHAT, CDR2 FQNNGV. The germline V and J ends were trimmed by 2 bases and 5 bases, with 6 bases remaining between them. In nucleotides, the CDR3 is TGTGCCAGCAGCTTATCTCCTACTGAAGCTTTCTTT. This codes for CASSLSPTEAFF.

This chain links TRBV4-1 with TRBJ2-7, with 8 bases identical to TRBD1. CDR1 is MGHRA, CDR2 YSYEKL, per germline. Unmatched junction bases numbered 13, after V lost 0 bases and J lost 6 bases. This CDR3 is built from 17 residues. The CDR3 loop reads CASSQEMGQGARGEQYF. The CDR3 DNA reads as TGCGCCAGCAGCCAAGAAATGGGGCAGGGGGCAAGGGGCGAGCAGTACTTC.

This clonotype has a handful of counts. The chain joins TRBV24-1 to TRBJ2-5; D gene ambiguous. Trimming took off 5 bases at V and 5 bases at J, with 11 bases between the two ends. This CDR3 contains 13 residues. Germline CDR1 KGHDR, CDR2 SFDVKD. The CDR3 is CATSVSSWETQYF. CDR3 sequence (DNA): TGTGCCACCAGTGTTTCTAGTTGGGAGACCCAGTACTTC.

This clonotype was detected only a few times. The J gene is TRBJ2-5, the V gene TRBV7-2; maybe TRBD1 (5 bases). Germline CDR1 and CDR2: SGHTA and FQGNSA. Trimming removed 3 bases at V and 5 bases at J, with 16 bases between. This CDR3 contains 15 residues. The CDR3 region has the DNA TGTGCCAGCAGCTTGGAGACAGTGTTCGAGGAGACCCAGTACTTC. Protein product: CASSLETVFEETQYF.

The chain is built from TRBV28 and TRBJ2-5; 9 nucleotides match TRBD2. The trim removed 4 bases at V and 4 bases at J, leaving 7 bases unmatched. CDR1 and CDR2 from the germline V gene are MDHEN and SYDVKM. The CDR3 is made up of 15 amino acids. The CDR3 is CASSSWREGLETQYF. The CDR3 nucleotides are TGTGCCAGCAGTTCCTGGCGGGAGGGCCTAGAGACCCAGTACTTC.

The V and J genes are TRBV15 and TRBJ2-7, with TRBD2 as a possible D gene (6 bases). Germline CDR1 is LNHNV and CDR2 is YYDKDF (reference sequence). Trimming took 2 bases from V and 5 from J, leaving 19 bases between them. The CDR3 loop spans 16 amino acids. CDR3 region: CATSRTPSRGSNEQYF. As DNA, the CDR3 is TGTGCCACCAGCAGAACTCCCTCCCGGGGGTCGAACGAGCAGTACTTC.

The rearrangement uses TRBV29-1 and TRBJ2-5; D is possibly TRBD2 (7 bases). The CDR3 is 13 residues long. The ends were cut back, 6 bases at V and 1 base at J, with 12 bases in the middle. Germline values: CDR1 SQVTM, CDR2 ANQGSEA. The CDR3 sequence: CSVERDTQETQYF. The CDR3 nucleotides read TGCAGCGTGGAGCGGGACACCCAAGAGACCCAGTACTTC.

The chain couples TRBV20-1 to TRBJ1-4, with no clear D. CDR1 and CDR2 (germline): DFQATT, SNEGSKA (reference sequence). Trimming took off 2 bases at V and 3 bases at J, with 1 base between the two ends. The CDR3 has 11 residues. The CDR3 DNA follows: TGCAGTGCTAGACCTAATGAAAAACTGTTTTTT. The encoded protein is CSARPNEKLFF.

This clonotype was seen at least ten times. The rearrangement links TRBV20-1 to TRBJ2-7, with 11 bases matching TRBD2. This CDR3 contains 14 residues. V shed 5 bases, J shed 7 bases, and the junction held 10 bases outside the gene matches. The germline gives CDR1 DFQATT, CDR2 SNEGSKA (reference sequence). CDR3 residues: CSAGSGTSGVEQYF. CDR3 in DNA: TGCAGTGCTGGTTCGGGGACTAGCGGTGTTGAGCAGTACTTC.

This clonotype was recorded a few times. This sequence joins TRBV24-1 and TRBJ2-4; 7 positions match TRBD2. The CDR3 spans 13 residues. V lost 7 bases and J lost 8; bases outside the gene matches: 7. Germline V gives CDR1 KGHDR, CDR2 SFDVKD. The CDR3 reads CATSPGRGDIQYF. The CDR3 DNA follows: TGTGCCACCAGCCCAGGGAGGGGAGACATTCAGTACTTC.

J is TRBJ1-4 and V is TRBV20-1; possible D gene TRBD1, 6 bases. In germline, CDR1 is DFQATT, CDR2 SNEGSKA (reference sequence). V dropped 3 bases and J dropped 8 bases, with 16 bases sitting between them. The CDR3 extends over 14 amino acids. The chain's CDR3 is CSASLNGQGEKLFF. The CDR3 DNA sequence: TGCAGTGCTAGCCTCAACGGCCAGGGGGAAAAACTGTTTTTT.

The chain employs TRBV29-1 and TRBJ1-2, with D perhaps matching TRBD1 (6 bases). The V end lost 4 bases, the J end lost 8 bases, and 17 bases lay between the germline ends. The CDR3 sequence is 13 residues long. Germline V CDR1 and CDR2: SQVTM, ANQGSEA. CDR3 nucleotides: TGCAGCGTTGCCCCTGACAGGCAAGCAGGCTACACCTTC. This translates into CSVAPDRQAGYTF.

J is TRBJ2-1 and V is TRBV4-1; D is undetermined. CDR1 is MGHRA, CDR2 YSYEKL, per germline. V lost 4 bases and J 4 bases, leaving 8 bases between the germline ends. This CDR3 region has 13 residues. The CDR3 nucleotides read TGCGCCAGCAGCCCAGACGGTTACAATGAGCAGTTCTTC. It yields the protein CASSPDGYNEQFF.

A word on this clonotype: This may stem from a read error, because a much larger clone lies one nucleotide away. Because it lacks the conserved phenylalanine or tryptophan at the end, this CDR3 is likely a read error. CDR3 nucleotides: TGTGCCAGCAGTTACGCCGTCACCGGGGAGCTGTTTTTA. Amino acid sequence: CASSYAVTGELFL. This sequence joins TRBV6-5 and TRBJ2-2, with unresolved D. Trimming took off 2 bases at V and 4 bases at J, with 5 bases between the two ends. The CDR3 has 13 residues. CDR1 and CDR2 from the germline V gene are MNHEY and SVGAGI.

This clonotype was recorded a few times. The V and J genes are TRBV29-1 and TRBJ2-3; 9 positions agree with TRBD2. This CDR3 has 18 amino acids. CDR1 SQVTM and CDR2 ANQGSEA come from the germline V gene. With 6 bases clipped from V and 0 bases from J, the junction kept 16 bases outside the gene matches. The CDR3 loop reads CSVPRGGSTSGSTDTQYF. The CDR3 DNA reads TGCAGCGTACCGAGGGGGGGCTCGACTAGCGGCAGCACAGATACGCAGTATTTT.